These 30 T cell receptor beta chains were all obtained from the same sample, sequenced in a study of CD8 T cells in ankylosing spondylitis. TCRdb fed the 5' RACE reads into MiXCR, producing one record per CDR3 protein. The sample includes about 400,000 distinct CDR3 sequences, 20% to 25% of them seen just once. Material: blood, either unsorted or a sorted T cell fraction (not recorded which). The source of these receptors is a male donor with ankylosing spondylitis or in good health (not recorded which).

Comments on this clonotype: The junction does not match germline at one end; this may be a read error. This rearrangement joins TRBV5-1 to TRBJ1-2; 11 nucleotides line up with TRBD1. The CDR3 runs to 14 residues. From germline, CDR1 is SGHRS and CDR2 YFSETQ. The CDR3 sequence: CASSPGTGGYGCTF. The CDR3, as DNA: TGCGCCAGCAGCCCCGGGACAGGGGGTTATGGCTGCACCTTC.

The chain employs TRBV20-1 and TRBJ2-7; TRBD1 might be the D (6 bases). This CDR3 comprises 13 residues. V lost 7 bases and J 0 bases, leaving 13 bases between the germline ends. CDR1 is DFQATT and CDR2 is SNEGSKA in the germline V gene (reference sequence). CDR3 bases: TGCAGTGTGGCAGGGGTTAGCTCCTACGAGCAGTACTTC. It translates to CSVAGVSSYEQYF.

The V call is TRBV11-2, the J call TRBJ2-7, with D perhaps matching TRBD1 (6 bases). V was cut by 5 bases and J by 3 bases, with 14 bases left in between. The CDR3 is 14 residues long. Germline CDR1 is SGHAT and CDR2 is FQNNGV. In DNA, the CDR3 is TGTGCCAGCAGCCCTACAGGGACGTACTACGAGCAGTACTTC. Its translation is CASSPTGTYYEQYF.

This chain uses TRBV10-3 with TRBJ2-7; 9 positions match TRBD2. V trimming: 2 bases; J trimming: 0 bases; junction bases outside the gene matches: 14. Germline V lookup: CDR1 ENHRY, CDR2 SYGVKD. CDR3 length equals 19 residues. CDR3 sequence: CAISERIWAGGVLSYEQYF. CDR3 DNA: TGTGCCATCAGTGAGCGGATTTGGGCGGGGGGGGTCCTCTCCTACGAGCAGTACTTC.

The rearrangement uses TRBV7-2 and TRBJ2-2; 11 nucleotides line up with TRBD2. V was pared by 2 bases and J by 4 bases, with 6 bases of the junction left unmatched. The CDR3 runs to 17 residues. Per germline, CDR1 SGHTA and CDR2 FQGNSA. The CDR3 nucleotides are TGTGCCAGCAGCTTAACTAGCGGGGGTAGGAGCACCGGGGAGCTGTTTTTT. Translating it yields CASSLTSGGRSTGELFF.

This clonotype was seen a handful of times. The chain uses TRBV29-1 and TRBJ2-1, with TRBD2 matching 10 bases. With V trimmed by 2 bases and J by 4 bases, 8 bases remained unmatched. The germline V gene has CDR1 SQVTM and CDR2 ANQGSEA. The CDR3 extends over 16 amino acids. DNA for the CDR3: TGCAGCGTTGAACGACTAGCGGGTCCTAGGTACAATGAGCAGTTCTTC. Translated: CSVERLAGPRYNEQFF.

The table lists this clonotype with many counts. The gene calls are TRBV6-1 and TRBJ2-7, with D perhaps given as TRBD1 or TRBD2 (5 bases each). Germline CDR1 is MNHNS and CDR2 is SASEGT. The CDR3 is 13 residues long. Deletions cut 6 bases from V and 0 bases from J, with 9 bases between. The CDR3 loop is CASRGTSSYEQYF. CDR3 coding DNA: TGTGCCAGCAGGGGGACCAGCTCCTACGAGCAGTACTTC.

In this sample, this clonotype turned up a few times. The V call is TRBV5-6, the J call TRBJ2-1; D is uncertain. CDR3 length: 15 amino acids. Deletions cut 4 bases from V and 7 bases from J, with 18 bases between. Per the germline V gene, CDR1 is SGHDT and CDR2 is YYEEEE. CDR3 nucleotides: TGTGCCAGCAGCCCATCCCCCCCGGCCCCTAATGAGCAGTTCTTC. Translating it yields CASSPSPPAPNEQFF.

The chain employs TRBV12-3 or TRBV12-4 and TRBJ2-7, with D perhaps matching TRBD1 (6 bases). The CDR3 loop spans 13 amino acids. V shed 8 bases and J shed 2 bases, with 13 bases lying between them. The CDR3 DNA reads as TGTGCCAGCGTCCAGGGGCCGGCCTACGAGCAGTACTTC. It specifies CASVQGPAYEQYF.

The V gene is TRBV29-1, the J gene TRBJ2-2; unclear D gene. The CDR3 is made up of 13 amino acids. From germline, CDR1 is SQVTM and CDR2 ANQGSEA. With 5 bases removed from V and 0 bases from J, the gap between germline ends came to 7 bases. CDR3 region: CSVMHANTGELFF. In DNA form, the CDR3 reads TGCAGCGTTATGCACGCGAACACCGGGGAGCTGTTTTTT.

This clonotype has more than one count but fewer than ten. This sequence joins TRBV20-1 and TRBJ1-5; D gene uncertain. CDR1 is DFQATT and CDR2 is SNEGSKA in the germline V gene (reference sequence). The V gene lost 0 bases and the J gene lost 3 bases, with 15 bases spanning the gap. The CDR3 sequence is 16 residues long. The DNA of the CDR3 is TGCAGTGCTAGAGATGAATCCGGGCTCGACAATCAGCCCCAGCATTTT. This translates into CSARDESGLDNQPQHF.

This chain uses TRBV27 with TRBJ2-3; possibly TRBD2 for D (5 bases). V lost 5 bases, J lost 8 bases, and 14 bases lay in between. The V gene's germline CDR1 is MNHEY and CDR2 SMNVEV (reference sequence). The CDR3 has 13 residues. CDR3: CASSPPIRGTQYF. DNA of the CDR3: TGTGCCAGCAGTCCCCCTATACGGGGTACGCAGTATTTT.

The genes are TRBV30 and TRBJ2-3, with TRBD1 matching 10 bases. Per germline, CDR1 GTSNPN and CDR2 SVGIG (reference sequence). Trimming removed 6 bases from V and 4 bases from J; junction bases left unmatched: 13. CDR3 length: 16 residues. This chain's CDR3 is CACSTGTGDYPDTQYF. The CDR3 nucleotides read TGTGCCTGCTCAACCGGGACAGGGGACTACCCAGATACGCAGTATTTT.

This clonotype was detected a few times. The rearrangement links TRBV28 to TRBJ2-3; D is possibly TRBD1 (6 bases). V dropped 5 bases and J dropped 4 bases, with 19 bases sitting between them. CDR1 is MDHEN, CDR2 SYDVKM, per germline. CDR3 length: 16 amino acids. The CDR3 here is CASSIPDRYYADTQYF. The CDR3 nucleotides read TGTGCCAGCAGTATCCCGGACAGATACTACGCAGATACGCAGTATTTT.

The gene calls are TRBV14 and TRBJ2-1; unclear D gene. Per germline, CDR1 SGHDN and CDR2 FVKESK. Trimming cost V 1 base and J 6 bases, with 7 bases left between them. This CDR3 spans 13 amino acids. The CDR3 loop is CASSQVRVNEQFF. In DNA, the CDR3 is TGTGCCAGCAGCCAAGTCCGAGTCAATGAGCAGTTCTTC.

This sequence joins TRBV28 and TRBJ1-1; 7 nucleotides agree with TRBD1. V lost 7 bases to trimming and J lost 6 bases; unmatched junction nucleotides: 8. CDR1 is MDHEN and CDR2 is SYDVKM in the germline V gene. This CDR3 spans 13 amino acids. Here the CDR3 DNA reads TGTGCCAGCAATTTTCGGGGACAGCCTGAAGCTTTCTTT. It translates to CASNFRGQPEAFF.

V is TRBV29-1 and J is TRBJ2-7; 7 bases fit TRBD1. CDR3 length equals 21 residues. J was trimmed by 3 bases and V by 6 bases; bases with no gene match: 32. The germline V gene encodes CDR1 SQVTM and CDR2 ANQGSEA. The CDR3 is CSVGPEILLRSDREQNYEQYF. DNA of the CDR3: TGCAGCGTGGGCCCCGAAATCCTATTACGTTCAGACAGGGAGCAGAACTACGAGCAGTACTTC.

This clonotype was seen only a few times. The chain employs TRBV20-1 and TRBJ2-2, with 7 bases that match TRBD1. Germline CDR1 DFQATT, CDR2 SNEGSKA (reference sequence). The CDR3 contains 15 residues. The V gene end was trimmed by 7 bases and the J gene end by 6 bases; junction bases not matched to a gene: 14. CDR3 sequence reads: CSGEGAGQVSGELFF. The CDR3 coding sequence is TGCAGTGGCGAGGGGGCAGGGCAAGTGTCCGGGGAGCTGTTTTTT.

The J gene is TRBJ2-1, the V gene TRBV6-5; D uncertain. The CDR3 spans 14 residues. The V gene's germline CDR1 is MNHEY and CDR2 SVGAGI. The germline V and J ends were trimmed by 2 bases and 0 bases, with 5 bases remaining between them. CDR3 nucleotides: TGTGCCAGCAGTTACCACAGCTCCTACAATGAGCAGTTCTTC. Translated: CASSYHSSYNEQFF.

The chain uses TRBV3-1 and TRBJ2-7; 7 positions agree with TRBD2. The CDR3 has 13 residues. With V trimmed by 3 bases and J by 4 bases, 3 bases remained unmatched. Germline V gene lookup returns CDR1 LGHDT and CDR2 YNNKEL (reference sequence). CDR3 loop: CASSQVRGYEQYF. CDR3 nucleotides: TGTGCCAGCAGCCAGGTGCGGGGGTACGAGCAGTACTTC.

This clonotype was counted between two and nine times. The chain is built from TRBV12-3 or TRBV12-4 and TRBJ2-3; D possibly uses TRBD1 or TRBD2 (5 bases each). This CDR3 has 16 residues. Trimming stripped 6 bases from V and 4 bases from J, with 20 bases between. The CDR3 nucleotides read TGTGCCAGCAGCTCATTGGACCTGGGGGTCCCAGATACGCAGTATTTT. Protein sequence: CASSSLDLGVPDTQYF.

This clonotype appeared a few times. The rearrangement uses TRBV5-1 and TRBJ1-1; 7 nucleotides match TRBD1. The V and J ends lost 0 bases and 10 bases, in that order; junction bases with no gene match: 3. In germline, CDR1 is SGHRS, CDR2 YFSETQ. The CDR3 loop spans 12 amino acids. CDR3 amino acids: CASSLEGQRAFF. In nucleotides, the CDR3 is TGCGCCAGCAGCTTGGAGGGACAGAGAGCTTTCTTT.

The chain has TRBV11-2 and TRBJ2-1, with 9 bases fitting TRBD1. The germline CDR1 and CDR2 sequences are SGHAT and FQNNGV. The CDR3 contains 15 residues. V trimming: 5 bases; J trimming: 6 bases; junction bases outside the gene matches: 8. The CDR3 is CASSLNRGHGNEQFF. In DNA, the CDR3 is TGTGCCAGCAGCCTTAACAGGGGGCATGGCAATGAGCAGTTCTTC.

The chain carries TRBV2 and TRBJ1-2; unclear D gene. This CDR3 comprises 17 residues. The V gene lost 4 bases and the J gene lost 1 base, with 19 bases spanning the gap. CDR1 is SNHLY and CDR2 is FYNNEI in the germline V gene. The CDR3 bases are TGTGCCAGCAGTGGATTTAGTTTGGGGTCCGGTAACTATGGCTACACCTTC. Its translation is CASSGFSLGSGNYGYTF.

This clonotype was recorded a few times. Here the CDR3 reads CASSLGAGQFGTDTQYF. The CDR3 region has the DNA TGTGCCAGCAGCTTAGGGGCAGGCCAGTTTGGCACAGATACGCAGTATTTT. The rearrangement links TRBV13 to TRBJ2-3; D uncertain. The CDR3 is 17 residues long. The germline V and J ends were trimmed by 0 bases and 1 base, with 14 bases remaining between them. Germline V gene sequence: CDR1 PRHDT, CDR2 FYEKMQ (reference sequence).

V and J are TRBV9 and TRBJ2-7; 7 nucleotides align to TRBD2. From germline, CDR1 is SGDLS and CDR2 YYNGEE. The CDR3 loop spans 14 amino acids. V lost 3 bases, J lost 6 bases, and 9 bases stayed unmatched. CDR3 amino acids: CASSGLANSGEQYF. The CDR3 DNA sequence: TGTGCCAGCAGCGGACTAGCTAACAGTGGCGAGCAGTACTTC.

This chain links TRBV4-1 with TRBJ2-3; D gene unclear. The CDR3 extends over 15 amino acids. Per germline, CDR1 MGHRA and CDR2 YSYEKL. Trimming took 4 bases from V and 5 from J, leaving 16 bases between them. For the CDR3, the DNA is TGCGCCAGCAGCCCTCCCGGAGTAGGTGTAGATACGCAGTATTTT. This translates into CASSPPGVGVDTQYF.

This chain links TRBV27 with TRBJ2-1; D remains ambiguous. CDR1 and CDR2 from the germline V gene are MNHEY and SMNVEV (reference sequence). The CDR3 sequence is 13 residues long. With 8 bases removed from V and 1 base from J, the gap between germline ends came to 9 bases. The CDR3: CASVGTSYNEQFF. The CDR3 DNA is TGTGCCAGCGTGGGCACATCCTACAATGAGCAGTTCTTC.

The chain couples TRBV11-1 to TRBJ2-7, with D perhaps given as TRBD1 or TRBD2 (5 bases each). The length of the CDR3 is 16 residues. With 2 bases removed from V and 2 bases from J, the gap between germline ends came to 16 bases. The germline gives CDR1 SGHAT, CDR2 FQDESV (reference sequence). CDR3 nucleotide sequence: TGTGCCAGCAGCTTACCTGGGACGGTTTTACCCTACGAGCAGTACTTC. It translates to CASSLPGTVLPYEQYF. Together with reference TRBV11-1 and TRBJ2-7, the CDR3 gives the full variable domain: EAEVAQSPRYKITEKSQAVAFWCDPISGHATLYWYRQILGQGPELLVQFQDESVVDDSQLPKDRFSAERLKGVDSTLKIQPAELGDSAMYLCASSLPGTVLPYEQYFGPGTRLTVT.

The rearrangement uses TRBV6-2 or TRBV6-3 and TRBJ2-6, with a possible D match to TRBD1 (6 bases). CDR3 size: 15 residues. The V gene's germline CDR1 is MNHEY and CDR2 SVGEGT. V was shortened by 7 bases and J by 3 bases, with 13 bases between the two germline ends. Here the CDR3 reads CASTSGADGANVLTF. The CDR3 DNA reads TGTGCCAGCACCTCAGGGGCGGATGGGGCCAACGTCCTGACTTTC.